This TCR beta chain was profiled in a study of T cell repertoires in cytomegalovirus infection. Study details: CMV epitopes that were recently identified and HLA-C-restricted were used alongside well-studied HLA-B-restricted ones. Matching HLA type, along with CMV infection, was indicated by public TCR beta signatures.

TCRdb redid the calling of the reads with MiXCR, one entry per CDR3 protein. The sample has about 500,000 distinct CDR3 sequences; around a third are singletons. Overall study results and limits: Cumulative frequency of public TCR beta families picked out carriers of CMV plus the relevant HLA.

With respect to this clonotype: The antigen is not known.

V lost 5 bases and J lost 5; bases outside the gene matches: 12. The length of the CDR3 is 17 residues. Germline V gene data show CDR1 as MNHNY and CDR2 as SVGAGI (reference sequence). The chain links TRBV6-6 to TRBJ2-1, with 10 bases aligning to TRBD2. The input for sequencing was cultured PBMCs, taken from culture after CMV antigen stimulation. This TCR came from a human donor in good health (CMV status not recorded). Some clones in this sample may be carry-over from other donors' samples. The CDR3 spells CASSGRLAGGIHNEQFF. CDR3 coding DNA: TGTGCCAGCAGTGGACGGTTAGCGGGAGGTATCCACAATGAGCAGTTCTTC.